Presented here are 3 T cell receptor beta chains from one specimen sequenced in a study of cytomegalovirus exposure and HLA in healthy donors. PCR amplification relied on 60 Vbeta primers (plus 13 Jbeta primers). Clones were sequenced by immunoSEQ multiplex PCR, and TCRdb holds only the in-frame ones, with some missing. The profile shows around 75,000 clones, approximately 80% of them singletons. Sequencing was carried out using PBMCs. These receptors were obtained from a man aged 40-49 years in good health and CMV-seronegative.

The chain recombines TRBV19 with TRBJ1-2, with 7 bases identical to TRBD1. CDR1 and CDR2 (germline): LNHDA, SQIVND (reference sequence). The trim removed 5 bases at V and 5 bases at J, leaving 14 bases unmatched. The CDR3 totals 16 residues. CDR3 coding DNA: TGTGCCAGTAGTGGCCCTGGCGGAGGGGGCGAGTATGGCTACACCTTC. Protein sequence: CASSGPGGGGEYGYTF.

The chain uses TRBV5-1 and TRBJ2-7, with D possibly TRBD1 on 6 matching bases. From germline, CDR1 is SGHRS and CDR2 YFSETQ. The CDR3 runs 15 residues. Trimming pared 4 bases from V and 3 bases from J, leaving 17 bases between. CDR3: CASSPRGGVFYEQYF. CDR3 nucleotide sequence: TGCGCCAGCAGCCCACGTGGGGGCGTATTCTACGAGCAGTACTTC.

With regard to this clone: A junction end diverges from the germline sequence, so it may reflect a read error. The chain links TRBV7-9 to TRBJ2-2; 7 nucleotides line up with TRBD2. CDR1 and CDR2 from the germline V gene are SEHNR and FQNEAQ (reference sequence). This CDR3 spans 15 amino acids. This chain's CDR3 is CSSSPSGVNTGELFF. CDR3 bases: TGTTCCAGCAGCCCCAGCGGGGTGAACACCGGGGAGCTGTTTTTT. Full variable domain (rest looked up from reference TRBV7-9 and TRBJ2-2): DTGVSQNPRHKITKRGQNVTFRCDPISEHNRLYWYRQTLGQGPEFLTYFQNEAQLEKSRLLSDRFSAERPKGSFSTLEIQRTEQGDSAMYLCSSSPSGVNTGELFFGEGSRLTVL.